Sequencing of this T cell receptor beta chain was carried out in a study of cytomegalovirus exposure and HLA in healthy donors. The study, taken as a whole, reports: About 87% or about 30% of the time was how often most TCR beta V segments were productive, according to an earlier analysis.

PCR was performed using 60 Vbeta and 13 Jbeta primers. TCRdb's copy holds only in-frame clones and misses some; the assay was immunoSEQ multiplex PCR. Among fewer than 200,000 clones listed, roughly 80% were seen once. Comment on this clone: As yet, its antigen is unknown.

The sequencing input was PBMCs. The sequence was obtained from a woman between 18 and 29 years old in good health and CMV-seronegative.

The CDR3 region is CATDDRENIQYF. The CDR3 DNA reads as TGTGCCACCGACGACAGGGAGAACATTCAGTACTTC. The genes are TRBV28 and TRBJ2-4; 7 nucleotides line up with TRBD1. This CDR3 has 12 amino acids. Germline lookup yields CDR1 MDHEN and CDR2 SYDVKM. V lost 10 bases and J lost 7; bases outside the gene matches: 7.